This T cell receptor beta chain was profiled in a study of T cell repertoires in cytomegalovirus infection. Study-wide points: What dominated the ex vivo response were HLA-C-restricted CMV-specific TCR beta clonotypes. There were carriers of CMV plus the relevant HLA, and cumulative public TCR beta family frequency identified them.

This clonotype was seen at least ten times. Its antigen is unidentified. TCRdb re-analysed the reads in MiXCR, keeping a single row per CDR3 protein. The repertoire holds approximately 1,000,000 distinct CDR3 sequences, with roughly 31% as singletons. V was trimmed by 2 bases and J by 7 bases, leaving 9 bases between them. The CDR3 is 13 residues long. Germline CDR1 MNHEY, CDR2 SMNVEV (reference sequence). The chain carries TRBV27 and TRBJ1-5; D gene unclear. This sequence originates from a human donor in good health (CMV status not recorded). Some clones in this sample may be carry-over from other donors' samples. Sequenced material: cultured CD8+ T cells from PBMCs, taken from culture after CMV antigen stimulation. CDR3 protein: CASSLRGGQPQHF. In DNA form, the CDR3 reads TGTGCCAGCAGTTTACGCGGAGGCCAGCCCCAGCATTTT.